This TCR beta chain was documented in a study of human T cells and chemical hapten exposure. From the RACE reads, TCRdb called clonotypes with MiXCR, one entry per CDR3 protein. This sample has 180,000 or so distinct CDR3 sequences, with roughly 15% found just once. Germline-derived CDR1 and CDR2 are SGHVS and FNYEAQ. J was trimmed by 7 bases and V by 10 bases; bases with no gene match: 12. The CDR3 covers 14 residues. Documented time point: patch test 1, 2 weeks after DPC sensitization. This sample's treatment: therapeutic diphenylcyclopropenone sensitization with weekly scalp DPC. This clonotype has only a few counts.

The rearrangement uses TRBV7-6 and TRBJ2-1, with TRBD2 identical over 8 bases. The sample in question was whole blood, obtained in connection with sensitization to the hapten diphenylcyclopropenone (DPC). This receptor was identified in a woman aged 25 to 39 with alopecia areata. Some clones in this sample may be carry-over from other donors' samples. The CDR3 loop reads CAMAGLSGGNEQFF. As DNA, the CDR3 is TGTGCCATGGCGGGACTGTCGGGGGGGAATGAGCAGTTCTTC.